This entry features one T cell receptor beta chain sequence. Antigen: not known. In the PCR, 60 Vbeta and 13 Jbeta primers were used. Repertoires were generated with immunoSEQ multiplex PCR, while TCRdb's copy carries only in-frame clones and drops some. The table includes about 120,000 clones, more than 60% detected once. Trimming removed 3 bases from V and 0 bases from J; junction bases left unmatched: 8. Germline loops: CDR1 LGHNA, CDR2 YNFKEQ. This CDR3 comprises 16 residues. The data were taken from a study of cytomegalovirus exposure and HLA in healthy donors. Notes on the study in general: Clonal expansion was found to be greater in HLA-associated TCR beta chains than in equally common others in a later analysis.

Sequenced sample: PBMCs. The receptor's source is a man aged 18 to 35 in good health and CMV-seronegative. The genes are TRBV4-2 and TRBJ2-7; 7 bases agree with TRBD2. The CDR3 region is CASSQAAGTNSYEQYF. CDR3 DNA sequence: TGTGCCAGCAGCCAGGCAGCCGGGACTAACTCCTACGAGCAGTACTTC.